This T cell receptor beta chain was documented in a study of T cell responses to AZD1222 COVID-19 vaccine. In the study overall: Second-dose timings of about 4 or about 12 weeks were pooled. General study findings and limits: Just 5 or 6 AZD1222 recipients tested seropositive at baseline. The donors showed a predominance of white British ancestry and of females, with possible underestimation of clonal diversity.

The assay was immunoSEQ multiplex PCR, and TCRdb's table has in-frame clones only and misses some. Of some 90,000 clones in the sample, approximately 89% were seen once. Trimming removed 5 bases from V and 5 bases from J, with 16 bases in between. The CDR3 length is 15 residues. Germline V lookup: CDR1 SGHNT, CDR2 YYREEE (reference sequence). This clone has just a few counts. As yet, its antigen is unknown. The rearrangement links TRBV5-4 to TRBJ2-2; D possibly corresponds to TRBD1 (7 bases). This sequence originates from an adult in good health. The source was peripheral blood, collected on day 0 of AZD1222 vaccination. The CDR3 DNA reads TGTGCCAGCAGGGAGGGACAGAAGAGGACCGGGGAGCTGTTTTTT. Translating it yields CASREGQKRTGELFF.